This record concerns one T cell receptor (beta chain) sequence. The CDR3 runs to 15 residues. The V end was cut by 1 base, the J end by 6 bases, with 12 bases between. The germline gives CDR1 SGHVS, CDR2 FQNEAQ. This specimen comes from a study of chemoradiotherapy in HPV16-positive cancers. Sequencing was performed with immunoSEQ multiplex PCR; in TCRdb, only in-frame clones are kept and a portion is missing. This sample has 450 to 650 clones, with almost 90% found just once. Specimen: tumor tissue, collected from a patient who underwent chemoradiotherapy. The J gene is TRBJ1-4, the V gene TRBV7-8, with D tentatively TRBD1 (6 bases). The TCR was taken from a human donor with HPV-associated anogenital cancer. CDR3 loop: CASSLGGGIDEKLFF. CDR3 DNA: TGTGCCAGCAGCTTAGGAGGGGGAATTGATGAAAAACTGTTTTTT.